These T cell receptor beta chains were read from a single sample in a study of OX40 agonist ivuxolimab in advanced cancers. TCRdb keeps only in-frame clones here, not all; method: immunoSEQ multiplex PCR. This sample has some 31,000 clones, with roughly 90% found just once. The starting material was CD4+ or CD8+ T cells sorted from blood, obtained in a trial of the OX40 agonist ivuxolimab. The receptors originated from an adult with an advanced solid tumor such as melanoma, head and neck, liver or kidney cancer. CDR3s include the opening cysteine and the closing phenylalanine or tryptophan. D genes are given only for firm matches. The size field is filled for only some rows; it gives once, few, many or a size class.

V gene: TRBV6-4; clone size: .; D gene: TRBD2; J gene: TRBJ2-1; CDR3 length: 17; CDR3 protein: CASSRYSGRATLNEQFF; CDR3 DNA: TGTGCCAGCAGTCGTTATAGCGGGAGGGCCACATTGAATGAGCAGTTCTTC
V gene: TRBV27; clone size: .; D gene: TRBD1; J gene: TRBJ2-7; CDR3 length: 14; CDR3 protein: CASSWAGGVYEQYF; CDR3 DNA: TGTGCCAGCAGTTGGGCAGGGGGCGTATACGAGCAGTACTTC
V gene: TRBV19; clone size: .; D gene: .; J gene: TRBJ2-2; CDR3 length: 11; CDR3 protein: CASRYTGELFF; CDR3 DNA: TGTGCCAGTCGATACACCGGGGAGCTGTTTTTT
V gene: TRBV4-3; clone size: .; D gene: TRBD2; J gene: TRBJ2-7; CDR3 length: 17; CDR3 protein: CASSQEGSGTRIGEQYF; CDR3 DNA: TGCGCCAGCAGCCAAGAAGGGTCCGGGACTAGAATCGGGGAGCAGTACTTC
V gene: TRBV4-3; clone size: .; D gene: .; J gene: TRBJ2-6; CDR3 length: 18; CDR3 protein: CASSPSKGILSGANVLTF; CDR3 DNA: TGCGCCAGCAGCCCAAGTAAGGGGATTCTCTCTGGGGCCAACGTCCTGACTTTC
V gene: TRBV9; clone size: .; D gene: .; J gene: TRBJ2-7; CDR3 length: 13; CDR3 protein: CASSGLTNYEQYF; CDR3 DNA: TGTGCCAGCAGCGGACTAACCAACTACGAGCAGTACTTC
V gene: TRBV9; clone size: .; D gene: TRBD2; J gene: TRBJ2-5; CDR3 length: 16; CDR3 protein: CASSVDGAGDRETQYF; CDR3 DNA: TGTGCCAGCAGCGTAGACGGAGCGGGAGACAGAGAGACCCAGTACTTC
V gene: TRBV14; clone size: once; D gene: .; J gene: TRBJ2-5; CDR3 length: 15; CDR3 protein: CASSQTLGTQETQYF; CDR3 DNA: TGTGCCAGCAGCCAAACTCTCGGGACACAAGAGACCCAGTACTTC
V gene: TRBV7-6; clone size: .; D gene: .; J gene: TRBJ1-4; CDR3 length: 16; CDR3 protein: CASSLAAPSSNEKLFF; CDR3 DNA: TGTGCCAGCAGCTTAGCCGCACCGAGCAGTAATGAAAAACTGTTTTTT
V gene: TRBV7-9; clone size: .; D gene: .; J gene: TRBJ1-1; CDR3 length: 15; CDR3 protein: CASSLAQGLRTEAFF; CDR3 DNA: TGTGCCAGCAGCTTAGCGCAGGGGCTTCGCACTGAAGCTTTCTTT
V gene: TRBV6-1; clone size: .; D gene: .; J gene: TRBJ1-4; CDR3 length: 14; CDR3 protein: CASRRALTNEKLFF; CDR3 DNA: TGTGCCAGCCGAAGGGCACTGACTAATGAAAAACTGTTTTTT
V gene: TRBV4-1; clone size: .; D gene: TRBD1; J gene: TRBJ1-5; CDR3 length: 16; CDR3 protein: CASSQRAGGSNQPQHF; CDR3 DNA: TGCGCCAGCAGCCAACGGGCAGGGGGAAGCAATCAGCCCCAGCATTTT
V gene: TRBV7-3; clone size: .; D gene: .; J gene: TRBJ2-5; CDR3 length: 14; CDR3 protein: CASSLTGNQETQYF; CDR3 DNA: TGTGCCAGCAGCTTAACGGGGAATCAAGAGACCCAGTACTTC
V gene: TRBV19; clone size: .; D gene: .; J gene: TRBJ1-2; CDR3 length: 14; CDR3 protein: CASSIAAANYGYTF; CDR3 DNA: TGTGCCAGTAGTATAGCGGCGGCTAACTATGGCTACACCTTC
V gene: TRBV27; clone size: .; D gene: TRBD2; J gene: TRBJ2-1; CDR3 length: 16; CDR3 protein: CASSLSPSGSQNEQFF; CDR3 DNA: TGTGCCAGCAGTTTATCGCCTAGCGGGAGCCAAAATGAGCAGTTCTTC
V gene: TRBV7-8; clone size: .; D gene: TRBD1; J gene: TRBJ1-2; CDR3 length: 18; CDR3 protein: CASSSPWDRGPLGYGYTF; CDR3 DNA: TGTGCCAGCAGCTCCCCATGGGACAGGGGCCCCCTAGGGTATGGCTACACCTTC
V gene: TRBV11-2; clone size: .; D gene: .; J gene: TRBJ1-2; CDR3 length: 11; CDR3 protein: CASSLGVGYTF; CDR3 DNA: TGTGCCAGCAGCTTAGGAGTGGGCTACACCTTC
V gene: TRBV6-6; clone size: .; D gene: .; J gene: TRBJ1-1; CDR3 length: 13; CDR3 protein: CASTPGGSTEAFF; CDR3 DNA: TGTGCCAGCACCCCCGGGGGGTCCACTGAAGCTTTCTTT